The 2 T cell receptor beta chains reported below all come from one sample, sequenced in a study of blood T cell repertoires in COVID-19. Some clones are missing from TCRdb's copy, which holds only in-frame ones; the method was immunoSEQ multiplex PCR. Of approximately 250,000 clones listed, about 87% are singletons. Specimen: PBMCs or T cells enriched from blood (not recorded which). Receptors were obtained from a woman in her 40s who had been exposed to COVID-19.

This clone appeared a few times. The J gene is TRBJ1-1, the V gene TRBV25-1; TRBD1 matches at 7 bases. V shed 6 bases and J 4 bases; nucleotides not matched to a gene: 2. The CDR3 runs 12 residues. Germline CDR1 is MGHDK and CDR2 is SYGVNS. CDR3 DNA sequence: TGTGCCAGCAGCTCAGGGGGCACTGAAGCTTTCTTT. Amino acid sequence: CASSSGGTEAFF.

The chain recombines TRBV7-9 with TRBJ2-1; tentatively, D is TRBD2 (5 bases). The CDR3 sequence is 16 residues long. CDR1 and CDR2 from the germline V gene are SEHNR and FQNEAQ (reference sequence). The V gene lost 0 bases and the J gene lost 3 bases, with 12 bases spanning the gap. The DNA of the CDR3 is TGTGCCAGCAGCTTAGCGAGGGCTAGTATCTACAATGAGCAGTTCTTC. Its translation: CASSLARASIYNEQFF.